This T cell receptor beta chain was recorded in a study of shared clonotypes between healthy human individuals. This clone has only one observation. J gave up 4 bases and V 1 base, and 14 bases lay outside the gene matches. This CDR3 spans 19 amino acids. The V gene's germline CDR1 is MGHRA and CDR2 YSYEKL. Generated by immunoSEQ multiplex PCR, the TCRdb table keeps only in-frame clones and is missing some. The data hold about 1.5 million clones, with 98% observed a single time. The genes are TRBV4-1 and TRBJ2-1; 9 bases are shared with TRBD2. The sequence was obtained from a man aged 25 to 40 in good health. The material sequenced was naive CD4+ T cells sorted from blood. As for subset: CD45RA+ positively selected. CDR3 region: CASSQGVLAGGPGYNEQFF. The CDR3 region has the DNA TGCGCCAGCAGCCAAGGGGTACTGGCGGGAGGGCCGGGGTACAATGAGCAGTTCTTC.